This entry lists 27 T cell receptor beta chains sequenced from one sample in a study of T cells in Graves' hyperthyroidism and ophthalmopathy. TCR beta CDR3 regions were amplified from RNA. The HTBI primer set drove a first-round RT-PCR of the TCR CDR3. In TCRdb, the multiplex PCR reads were re-called with MiXCR into one record per CDR3 protein. The repertoire holds about 600,000 distinct CDR3 sequences, with approximately 15% as singletons. Sequencing input: blood. These receptors originate from a woman aged 35 to 49 with Graves' ophthalmopathy.

This clonotype was counted between two and nine times. V is TRBV7-9 and J is TRBJ2-7; 8 bases match TRBD1. After removal of 5 bases from V and 6 bases from J, the junction contained 9 bases not matched to a gene. Germline assignment: CDR1 SEHNR and CDR2 FQNEAQ (reference sequence). The CDR3 has 14 residues. This CDR3 is CASSPGQGNSEQYF. CDR3 in DNA: TGTGCCAGCAGCCCAGGACAGGGTAATTCCGAGCAGTACTTC.

V gene TRBV25-1 combines with J gene TRBJ1-6; no clear D gene. Germline assignment: CDR1 MGHDK and CDR2 SYGVNS. The V end lost 4 bases, the J end lost 0 bases, and 4 bases lay between the germline ends. CDR3 length equals 14 residues. DNA for the CDR3: TGTGCCAGCAGTGCAATCTCCTATAATTCACCCCTCCACTTT. Its protein product is CASSAISYNSPLHF.

This chain joins TRBV19 and TRBJ1-5, with D possibly TRBD1 on 5 matching bases. V shed 3 bases and J shed 5 bases, with 8 bases lying between them. Germline V gene lookup returns CDR1 LNHDA and CDR2 SQIVND (reference sequence). The CDR3 is made up of 13 amino acids. DNA of the CDR3: TGTGCCAGTAGTATCTTGGGGGATCAGCCCCAGCATTTT. Protein: CASSILGDQPQHF.

The sample holds many counts of this clonotype. The chain joins TRBV7-8 to TRBJ2-7; the match to TRBD1 covers 10 bases. The germline V gene encodes CDR1 SGHVS and CDR2 FQNEAQ. The CDR3 spans 17 residues. V lost 3 bases to trimming and J lost 0 bases; unmatched junction nucleotides: 8. The CDR3 region has the DNA TGTGCCAGCAGCTTCCCCCCGCGACAGGGGGCCTCCTACGAGCAGTACTTC. Translated, it gives CASSFPPRQGASYEQYF. The complete variable domain, with remaining parts taken from reference TRBV7-8 and TRBJ2-7, reads GAGVSQSPRYKVAKRGQDVALRCDPISGHVSLFWYQQALGQGPEFLTYFQNEAQLDKSGLPSDRFFAERPEGSVSTLKIQRTQQEDSAVYLCASSFPPRQGASYEQYFGPGTRLTVT.

The V call is TRBV9, the J call TRBJ2-6; the D is unclear. Germline V gene data show CDR1 as SGDLS and CDR2 as YYNGEE. Trimming took off 0 bases at V and 4 bases at J, with 8 bases between the two ends. The CDR3 covers 15 residues. CDR3 region: CASSVAELGANVLTF. The CDR3 DNA follows: TGTGCCAGCAGCGTAGCAGAGTTGGGGGCCAACGTCCTGACTTTC.

This clonotype occurred many times. The chain uses TRBV30 and TRBJ2-5, with TRBD2 matching over 12 bases. The CDR3 length is 14 residues. V dropped 1 base and J dropped 4; count of bases not matched to a gene: 1. Germline lookup yields CDR1 GTSNPN and CDR2 SVGIG (reference sequence). The CDR3 reads CAWSELAGGETQYF. DNA of the CDR3: TGTGCCTGGAGTGAACTAGCGGGAGGAGAGACCCAGTACTTC.

This clonotype was counted ten times or more. CDR3 sequence (DNA): TGTGCCAGCAGCAGAGACAGGGTAGGCAATCAGCCCCAGCATTTT. Its protein product is CASSRDRVGNQPQHF. The rearrangement joins TRBV2 to TRBJ1-5, with 7 bases aligning to TRBD1. This CDR3 is built from 15 residues. Trimming cost V 6 bases and J 2 bases; bases outside gene matches: 7. The germline CDR1 and CDR2 sequences are SNHLY and FYNNEI.

This clonotype turned up a few times. The rearrangement links TRBV7-2 to TRBJ2-7, with 10 positions matching TRBD2. With V trimmed by 4 bases and J by 6 bases, 0 bases remained unmatched. Germline V gene lookup returns CDR1 SGHTA and CDR2 FQGNSA. This CDR3 is 12 amino acids long. The CDR3 nucleotides are TGTGCCAGCAGCTGGACTAGCGGCGAGCAGTACTTC. Amino acids: CASSWTSGEQYF. The entire variable domain, with the rest obtained from reference TRBV7-2 and TRBJ2-7, is as follows: GAGVSQSPSNKVTEKGKDVELRCDPISGHTALYWYRQSLGQGLEFLIYFQGNSAPDKSGLPSDRFSAERTGGSVSTLTIQRTQQEDSAVYLCASSWTSGEQYFGPGTRLTVT.

This clonotype showed up just a few times. This rearrangement joins TRBV19 to TRBJ1-1; no clear D gene. Trimming removed 5 bases from V and 8 bases from J, with 6 bases in between. There are 10 residues in the CDR3. CDR1 is LNHDA and CDR2 is SQIVND in the germline V gene (reference sequence). The CDR3 sequence is CASSEQEAFF. CDR3 nucleotides: TGTGCCAGTAGTGAACAAGAAGCTTTCTTT.

There are many counts of this clonotype. The J gene is TRBJ2-1, the V gene TRBV18, with 8 nucleotides matching TRBD2. This CDR3 contains 14 residues. V gave up 1 base and J gave up 7 bases; unmatched junction bases: 3. Germline CDR1 reads KGHSH; CDR2 reads LQKENI. This chain's CDR3 is CASSPRSGGNEQFF. The CDR3 DNA follows: TGTGCCAGCTCACCACGAAGCGGGGGAAATGAGCAGTTCTTC.

The gene calls are TRBV6-6 and TRBJ2-1, with 10 bases lining up with TRBD2. Germline CDR1 and CDR2: MNHNY and SVGAGI (reference sequence). The CDR3 consists of 16 residues. Germline trimming cut 0 bases from V and 7 bases from J; bases unmatched to any gene: 6. In DNA, the CDR3 is TGTGCCAGCAGTTACTCATTAGCGGGAGGCAGGAATGAGCAGTTCTTC. It codes for CASSYSLAGGRNEQFF.

This clonotype appeared a few times. The chain is built from TRBV11-2 and TRBJ2-7, with a possible D match to TRBD1 (6 bases). The CDR3 extends over 15 amino acids. The germline V gene has CDR1 SGHAT and CDR2 FQNNGV. V shed 3 bases and J shed 9 bases, with 21 bases lying between them. CDR3 DNA sequence: TGTGCCAGCAGCTTTGGGGACACACGGTTGGACGGGCAGTACTTC. Its translation is CASSFGDTRLDGQYF.

The gene calls are TRBV10-2 and TRBJ2-1; 7 nucleotides agree with TRBD1. The germline V gene encodes CDR1 WSHSY and CDR2 SAAADI. With V trimmed by 6 bases and J by 6 bases, 11 bases remained unmatched. The CDR3 is 15 amino acids. In nucleotides, the CDR3 is TGCGCCAGCAGCGCCGAGGCAGGGGGTGTCAATGAGCAGTTCTTC. Amino acids: CASSAEAGGVNEQFF.

This clonotype was seen ten or more times. The DNA is omitted, as the CDR3 cannot be located on it reliably, and the CDR3 follows TCRdb's listing. This chain links TRBV11-2 with TRBJ2-1; TRBD1, the D gene given by the table, was not confirmed from the DNA. With termini counted, the CDR3 has 16 amino acids. Per germline, CDR1 SGHAT and CDR2 FQNNGV. CDR3 amino acids: CASSFGEGQGLIEQFF.

This clonotype was seen many times. An end of the junction does not agree with germline; a read error may underlie this. The rearrangement links TRBV18 to TRBJ2-2, with D unclear. The CDR3 is 16 amino acids. Germline V gene data show CDR1 as KGHSH and CDR2 as LQKENI. CDR3 bases: TGTGCCAGCTCACCACCGGCGCTAGTGAACTCCGGGGAGCTGTTTTTT. Its protein is CASSPPALVNSGELFF.

This clonotype has ten or more counts. The chain is built from TRBV6-2 or TRBV6-3 and TRBJ2-7; 9 bases line up with TRBD2. CDR3 size: 15 residues. Germline CDR1 is MNHEY and CDR2 is SVGEGT. Trimming at V came to 2 bases and at J to 3 bases, leaving 5 bases not matched to a gene. The CDR3 bases are TGTGCCAGCAGTTACGAGACTAGCGGCCTCTACGAGCAGTACTTC. Its translation is CASSYETSGLYEQYF.

V is TRBV28 and J is TRBJ2-7; TRBD2 matches 8 bases. From germline, CDR1 is MDHEN and CDR2 SYDVKM. The CDR3 is 16 amino acids. The V segment lost 6 bases and the J segment 3 bases; nucleotides outside the gene matches: 13. CDR3 nucleotides: TGTGCCAGCAGCCCAATTGGCGGGAGGACGAACTACGAGCAGTACTTC. Its protein product is CASSPIGGRTNYEQYF.

This clonotype was picked up a small number of times. V gene TRBV20-1 combines with J gene TRBJ1-4, with 7 bases identical to TRBD1. The CDR3 is 14 amino acids. Germline V gives CDR1 DFQATT, CDR2 SNEGSKA (reference sequence). The junction had 9 bases not matched to a gene; V was cut back by 3 bases and J by 8 bases. CDR3 region: CSARETGQLEKLFF. The CDR3 coding sequence is TGCAGTGCTAGGGAAACGGGACAGCTCGAAAAACTGTTTTTT.

This clonotype was detected a few times. The V gene is TRBV7-3, the J gene TRBJ1-1; TRBD1 aligns across 7 bases. The ends lost 4 bases at V and 0 bases at J; junction bases unmatched: 5. The V gene's germline CDR1 is SGHTA and CDR2 FQGTGA. There are 15 residues in the CDR3. The chain's CDR3 is CASSSQGGLNTEAFF. The CDR3 DNA sequence: TGTGCCAGCAGCTCCCAGGGGGGCCTGAACACTGAAGCTTTCTTT. The whole variable domain, remainder taken from reference TRBV7-3 and TRBJ1-1, is GAGVSQTPSNKVTEKGKYVELRCDPISGHTALYWYRQSLGQGPEFLIYFQGTGAADDSGLPNDRFFAVRPEGSVSTLKIQRTERGDSAVYLCASSSQGGLNTEAFFGQGTRLTVV.

On this clonotype itself: A read error may produce the germline difference seen at one junction end. V usage is TRBV6-1 and J usage is TRBJ1-5; D gene unclear. The CDR3 sequence is 13 residues long. Germline V gene sequence: CDR1 MNHNS, CDR2 SASEGT. The CDR3, as DNA: TGTGTCAGCAGCGACCGTGGGGTTCAGCCCCAGCATTTT. It translates to CVSSDRGVQPQHF.

The CDR3 DNA sequence: TGTGCCAGCAGCCATAGACTAGCGGGAGGGGGGGAGCTGTTTTTT. It is translated as CASSHRLAGGGELFF. The chain couples TRBV3-1 to TRBJ2-2; 14 bases agree with TRBD2. CDR3 length: 15 residues. Trimming at V came to 3 bases and at J to 8 bases, leaving 2 bases not matched to a gene. In germline, CDR1 is LGHDT, CDR2 YNNKEL (reference sequence). Based on the CDR3 plus reference TRBV3-1 and TRBJ2-2, the full variable domain is DTAVSQTPKYLVTQMGNDKSIKCEQNLGHDTMYWYKQDSKKFLKIMFSYNNKELIINETVPNRFSPKSPDKAHLNLHINSLELGDSAVYFCASSHRLAGGGELFFGEGSRLTVL.

The J gene is TRBJ2-3, the V gene TRBV20-1; no firm D call. With 6 bases removed from V and 5 bases from J, the gap between germline ends came to 12 bases. The germline V gene has CDR1 DFQATT and CDR2 SNEGSKA (reference sequence). This CDR3 region has 12 residues. The CDR3 coding sequence is TGCAGTGCGAGGTCCCCGGGAGATACGCAGTATTTT. Translated, it gives CSARSPGDTQYF.

This clonotype was recorded a few times. The chain carries TRBV29-1 and TRBJ2-3; 7 bases align to TRBD2. This CDR3 contains 16 residues. Germline CDR1 is SQVTM and CDR2 is ANQGSEA. Trimming at V came to 1 base and at J to 2 bases, leaving 9 bases not matched to a gene. The CDR3 region is CSVEGTGDYYTDTQYF. CDR3 DNA: TGCAGCGTTGAAGGAACCGGGGACTACTACACAGATACGCAGTATTTT.

This clonotype was picked up many times. The rearrangement uses TRBV13 and TRBJ2-3; 9 bases agree with TRBD1. CDR1 PRHDT and CDR2 FYEKMQ come from the germline V gene (reference sequence). This CDR3 has 16 residues. The V gene end was trimmed by 5 bases and the J gene end by 0 bases; junction bases not matched to a gene: 6. In nucleotides, the CDR3 is TGTGCCAGCAGCCTCCTGGGGACAGGGAGCACAGATACGCAGTATTTT. It translates to CASSLLGTGSTDTQYF.

The chain employs TRBV18 and TRBJ1-1; D is unresolved. V dropped 5 bases and J dropped 4 bases, with 17 bases sitting between them. The germline CDR1 and CDR2 sequences are KGHSH and LQKENI. This CDR3 region has 15 residues. The CDR3 nucleotides are TGTGCCAGCTCAACCAGTAGCCAGGCAGGCACTGAAGCTTTCTTT. Residues: CASSTSSQAGTEAFF.

This clonotype was counted many times. Compared with germline, one end of the junction differs, possibly owing to a read error. CDR3 protein: CASSLAGVTEAFF. The CDR3 nucleotides read TGTGCCAGCAGCTTAGCAGGGGTTACTGAAGCTTTCTTT. This sequence joins TRBV5-1 and TRBJ1-1, with a weak D call TRBD1 (6 bases). Germline loops: CDR1 SGHRS, CDR2 YFSETQ. This CDR3 contains 13 residues.

This clonotype was picked up many times. V and J are TRBV5-1 and TRBJ1-1; weak D call: TRBD1 (5 bases). Germline V gene data show CDR1 as SGHRS and CDR2 as YFSETQ. Trimming removed 2 bases at V and 3 bases at J, with 11 bases between. The CDR3 extends over 14 amino acids. CDR3 bases: TGCGCCAGCAGCTTAAGGGGTCCGGACACTGAAGCTTTCTTT. Amino acids: CASSLRGPDTEAFF. The whole variable domain, filled in from reference TRBV5-1 and TRBJ1-1, reads KAGVTQTPRYLIKTRGQQVTLSCSPISGHRSVSWYQQTPGQGLQFLFEYFSETQRNKGNFPGRFSGRQFSNSRSEMNVSTLELGDSALYLCASSLRGPDTEAFFGQGTRLTVV.